There are many counts of the clone carrying this T cell receptor (beta chain). The data stem from a study of human T cells and chemical hapten exposure. Time point here: patch test 2, 6 weeks after DPC sensitization. Sample treatment: therapeutic diphenylcyclopropenone sensitization with weekly scalp DPC. Each donor was an alopecia patient between 18 and 70 years of age who qualified for DPC. CDR3 length: 12 residues. Trimming took off 5 bases at V and 5 bases at J, with 10 bases between the two ends. Germline CDR1 reads DFQATT; CDR2 reads SNEGSKA (reference sequence). TCRdb called the RACE reads again in MiXCR, with one record for every CDR3 protein. The table lists about 95,000 distinct CDR3 sequences, about 10% of them singletons.

The sequenced sample was whole blood, obtained in connection with sensitization to the hapten diphenylcyclopropenone (DPC). V usage is TRBV20-1 and J usage is TRBJ1-5, with D uncertain. The clonotype was recovered from a woman aged 35 to 49 with alopecia areata. Some clones in this sample may be carry-over from other donors' samples. The CDR3 region is CSAGRIYQPQHF. The CDR3 coding sequence is TGCAGTGCTGGGCGGATCTATCAGCCCCAGCATTTT.